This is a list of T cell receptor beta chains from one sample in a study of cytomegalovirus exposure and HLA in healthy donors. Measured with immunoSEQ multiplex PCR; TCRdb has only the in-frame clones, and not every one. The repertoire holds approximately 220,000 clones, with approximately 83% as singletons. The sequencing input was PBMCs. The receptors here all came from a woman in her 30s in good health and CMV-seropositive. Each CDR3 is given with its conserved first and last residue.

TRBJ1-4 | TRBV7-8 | CASSLVLTEGEKLFF
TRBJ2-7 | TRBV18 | CASSPSGTSTYEQYF
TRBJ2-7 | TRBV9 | CASNPGGGSYEQYF
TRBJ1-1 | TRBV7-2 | CASSSRQGLEAFF
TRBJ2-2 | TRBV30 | CAWSLGGFTGELFF
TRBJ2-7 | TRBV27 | CASSNSGRGYEQYF
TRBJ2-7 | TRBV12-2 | CASRLAGSGMVYEQYF
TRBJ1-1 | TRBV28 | CASSTPFVAALMNTEAFF
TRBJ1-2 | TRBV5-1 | CASSKQQGSYTF
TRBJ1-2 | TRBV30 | CAWNTERFGGYTF
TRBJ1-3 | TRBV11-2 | CASSPWTGVGGNTIYF
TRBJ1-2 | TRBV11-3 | CASSDAIQGANTF
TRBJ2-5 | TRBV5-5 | CASSLQRGGPNTETQYF
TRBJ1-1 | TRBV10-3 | CAISPGFTEAFF
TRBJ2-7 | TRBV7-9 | CASSSTSGSSYEQYF
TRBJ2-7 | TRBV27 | CASSTTGGSKYF
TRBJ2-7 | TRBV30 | CAWSVRVYEQYF
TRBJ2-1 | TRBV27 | CASSFGFVDEQFF
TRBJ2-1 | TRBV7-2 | CASSFLTGYNEQFF
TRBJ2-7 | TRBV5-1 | CASGDRSYEQYF
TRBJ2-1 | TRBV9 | CASSATASGSSYNEQFF
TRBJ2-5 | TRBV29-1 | CSVEWTDEGETQYF
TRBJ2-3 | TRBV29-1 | CSAVADATDTQYF
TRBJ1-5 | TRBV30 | CAWSVRIGTGRNQPQHF
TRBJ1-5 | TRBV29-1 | CSVEETENQPQHF
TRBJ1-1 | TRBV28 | CASRLPTGSTEAFF
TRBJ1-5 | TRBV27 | CASRGGADQGHNQPQHF
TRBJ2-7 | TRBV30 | CAWSVGPNSYEQYF
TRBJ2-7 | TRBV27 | CASSPPRVGSGTSVFYEQYF
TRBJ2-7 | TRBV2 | CANIASGRVGGVYEQYF
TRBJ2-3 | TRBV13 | CASSLGRDTQYF
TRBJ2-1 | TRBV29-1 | CSAGLGRTLSYNEQFF
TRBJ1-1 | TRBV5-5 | CASSSTGGDLTEAFF
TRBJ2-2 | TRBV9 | CASSPPGAGNTGELFF
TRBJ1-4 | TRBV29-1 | CSVLRGEKLFF
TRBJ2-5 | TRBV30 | CAWSVRGDREETQYF
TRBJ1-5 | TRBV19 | CASSISSYSNQPQHF
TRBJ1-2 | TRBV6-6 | CASLGGVYGGYTF
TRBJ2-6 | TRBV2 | CASTDIARGLSGANVLTF
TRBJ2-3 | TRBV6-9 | CASSHPPQRFTDTQYF
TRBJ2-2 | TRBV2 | CASRVYGTSAGELFF
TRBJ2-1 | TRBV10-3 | CAISEDQPSYNEQFF
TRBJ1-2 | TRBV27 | CASRRDSLRPYGYTF
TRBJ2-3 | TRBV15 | CATEEGSGNTDTQYF